The 16 T cell receptor beta chains given below trace back to one sample, sequenced in a study of T cell repertoires in cytomegalovirus infection. TCRdb reanalysed the reads using MiXCR and keeps one entry per CDR3 protein. The top ten clones hold around 13% of a sample with about 450,000 distinct CDR3 sequences, around 32% of them seen once. The material sequenced was PBMCs. These receptors were collected from a human donor in good health (CMV status not recorded). Some clones in this sample may be carry-over from other donors' samples.

The DNA for the CDR3 is TGTGCCAGCAGCTTGGCCTTCCTCACTGAAGCTTTCTTT. It specifies CASSLAFLTEAFF. The V and J genes are TRBV5-4 and TRBJ1-1; no reliable D call. The CDR3 totals 13 residues. The germline V gene has CDR1 SGHNT and CDR2 YYREEE (reference sequence). The germline V and J ends were trimmed by 0 bases and 4 bases, with 7 bases remaining between them.

This clonotype appeared a few times. The chain uses TRBV6-6 and TRBJ1-5; D remains unclear. Per the germline V gene, CDR1 is MNHNY and CDR2 is SVGAGI (reference sequence). Trimming left V 5 bases short and J 1 base short, with 6 bases between. The CDR3 is 13 residues long. The CDR3 DNA sequence: TGTGCCAGCAGTAAACTCAGCAATCAGCCCCAGCATTTT. It yields the protein CASSKLSNQPQHF.

The rearrangement links TRBV18 to TRBJ2-3; 8 bases align to TRBD1. Germline CDR1 and CDR2: KGHSH and LQKENI. The CDR3 is 17 residues long. V dropped 3 bases and J dropped 3; count of bases not matched to a gene: 11. The CDR3 region is CASSPIGGQGTTDTQYF. The CDR3 bases are TGTGCCAGCTCACCCATCGGCGGACAGGGTACAACAGATACGCAGTATTTT. Together with reference TRBV18 and TRBJ2-3, the CDR3 gives the full variable domain: NAGVMQNPRHLVRRRGQEARLRCSPMKGHSHVYWYRQLPEEGLKFMVYLQKENIIDESGMPKERFSAEFPKEGPSILRIQQVVRGDSAAYFCASSPIGGQGTTDTQYFGPGTRLTVL.

V gene TRBV4-3 combines with J gene TRBJ1-5; a possible D gene is TRBD1 (6 bases). Trimming took 3 bases from V and 4 from J, leaving 10 bases between them. Germline CDR1 reads LGHNA; CDR2 reads YSLEER. This CDR3 is 14 amino acids long. The CDR3 is CASSQMQGNQPQHF. In nucleotides, the CDR3 is TGCGCCAGCAGCCAGATGCAGGGGAATCAGCCCCAGCATTTT.

In this sample, this clonotype turned up many times. Here the CDR3 DNA reads TGCAGTGCTAGAGATGGGGGTGAGGGTTCACCCCTCCACTTT. This encodes CSARDGGEGSPLHF. This rearrangement joins TRBV20-1 to TRBJ1-6, with D perhaps matching TRBD1 (5 bases). CDR1 DFQATT and CDR2 SNEGSKA come from the germline V gene (reference sequence). This CDR3 comprises 14 residues. Trimming removed 0 bases at V and 9 bases at J, with 12 bases between.

This clonotype was seen ten or more times. DNA for the CDR3: TGTGCCAGCAGTTCGGGACAGGGTCGGGGAGAAAAACTGTTTTTT. Its translation is CASSSGQGRGEKLFF. V usage is TRBV12-3 or TRBV12-4 and J usage is TRBJ1-4; 9 bases map to TRBD1. This CDR3 is built from 15 residues. V was clipped by 4 bases and J by 8 bases; unmatched bases: 8.

This sequence joins TRBV7-2 and TRBJ1-1; D might be TRBD1 (5 bases). Germline V gene lookup returns CDR1 SGHTA and CDR2 FQGNSA. Between the trimmed V and J ends, which lost 5 bases and 10 bases, there was a span of 17 bases. CDR3 size: 13 residues. CDR3 sequence (DNA): TGTGCCAGCAGCCCTCGGACCGCCCAGGGAGCTTTCTTT. Translating gives CASSPRTAQGAFF.

This clonotype was seen a handful of times. V and J are TRBV6-8 and TRBJ2-5; D may be TRBD1 (6 bases). The germline V gene encodes CDR1 MNHGY and CDR2 SAAAGT. CDR3 length: 15 amino acids. V was clipped by 2 bases and J by 3 bases, with 13 bases between them. CDR3 DNA: TGTGCCAGCAGTTACGGGGGCTTTACAGAAGAGACCCAGTACTTC. It specifies CASSYGGFTEETQYF.

This clonotype was counted at least ten times. J is TRBJ2-7 and V is TRBV7-2; possibly TRBD2 for D (6 bases). CDR1 and CDR2 (germline): SGHTA, FQGNSA. The CDR3 is 14 residues long. The V end lost 8 bases, the J end lost 1 base, and 15 bases lay between the germline ends. The CDR3 DNA follows: TGTGCCAGCGCGGCGCGGGGCGCTTCCTACGAGCAGTACTTC. This codes for CASAARGASYEQYF.

The gene calls are TRBV2 and TRBJ1-5, with a tentative D call TRBD1 (5 bases). Germline CDR1 and CDR2: SNHLY and FYNNEI. Trimming pared 9 bases from V and 3 bases from J, leaving 21 bases between. The CDR3 extends over 16 amino acids. As DNA, the CDR3 is TGTGCCAGGGCCGGGGGAGGGATGAGGGACAATCAGCCCCAGCATTTT. Translated: CARAGGGMRDNQPQHF.

This clonotype came up many times. The rearrangement joins TRBV7-2 to TRBJ2-7; 8 bases are shared with TRBD1. The CDR3 has 19 amino acids. Germline CDR1 and CDR2: SGHTA and FQGNSA. The J segment lost 0 bases and the V segment lost 5 bases, leaving 18 bases of the junction unmatched. CDR3 DNA sequence: TGTGCCAGCAGCGTATTCCGGAGGACAGGGATAGGAAGCTCCTACGAGCAGTACTTC. Amino acid sequence: CASSVFRRTGIGSSYEQYF.

The sample holds many counts of this clonotype. CDR3: CASSLGSGENEKLFF. CDR3 nucleotide sequence: TGTGCCAGCAGCTTGGGGTCAGGGGAAAATGAAAAACTGTTTTTT. This rearrangement joins TRBV7-6 to TRBJ1-4, with D tentatively TRBD1 (6 bases). The CDR3 is made up of 15 amino acids. Trimming stripped 3 bases from V and 5 bases from J, with 13 bases between. CDR1 is SGHVS and CDR2 is FNYEAQ in the germline V gene.

The table lists this clonotype with a few counts. V and J are TRBV6-5 and TRBJ2-7; either TRBD1 or TRBD2 may supply D (5 bases each). Between the trimmed V and J ends, which lost 6 bases and 2 bases, there was a span of 14 bases. Looked up from germline, CDR1 is MNHEY and CDR2 is SVGAGI. The CDR3 covers 14 residues. CDR3 residues: CASSPAWGPYEQYF. Written as DNA, the CDR3 is TGTGCCAGCAGCCCAGCCTGGGGACCCTACGAGCAGTACTTC.

Of note for this clonotype: A junction boundary mismatches the germline segment, possibly from a read error. The chain employs TRBV19 and TRBJ1-2; D is possibly TRBD1 (5 bases). Germline loops: CDR1 LNHDA, CDR2 SQIVND (reference sequence). The CDR3 consists of 15 residues. This CDR3 reads CASSIGAGLGYVYTF. In DNA, the CDR3 is TGTGCCAGTAGTATAGGAGCAGGGCTCGGCTATGTCTACACCTTC.

In this sample, this clonotype turned up many times. The chain couples TRBV7-2 to TRBJ1-5; 7 positions agree with TRBD1. V lost 0 bases to trimming and J lost 5 bases; unmatched junction nucleotides: 7. The CDR3 covers 16 residues. Germline CDR1 and CDR2: SGHTA and FQGNSA. CDR3 nucleotides: TGTGCCAGCAGCTTAGCAGGGGGCGCGGGAGATCAGCCCCAGCATTTT. Its translation: CASSLAGGAGDQPQHF.

In this sample, this clonotype turned up a few times. The chain uses TRBV19 and TRBJ1-2; 7 bases map to TRBD1. Germline CDR1 and CDR2: LNHDA and SQIVND (reference sequence). J lost 2 bases, V lost 4 bases, and 7 bases had no gene match. This CDR3 is 15 amino acids long. Written as DNA, the CDR3 is TGTGCCAGTAGTACCGCCGGGACAGACAACTATGGCTACACCTTC. Translated, it gives CASSTAGTDNYGYTF. The full variable domain, with the rest looked up from reference TRBV19 and TRBJ1-2, is DGGITQSPKYLFRKEGQNVTLSCEQNLNHDAMYWYRQDPGQGLRLIYYSQIVNDFQKGDIAEGYSVSREKKESFPLTVTSAQKNPTAFYLCASSTAGTDNYGYTFGSGTRLTVV.